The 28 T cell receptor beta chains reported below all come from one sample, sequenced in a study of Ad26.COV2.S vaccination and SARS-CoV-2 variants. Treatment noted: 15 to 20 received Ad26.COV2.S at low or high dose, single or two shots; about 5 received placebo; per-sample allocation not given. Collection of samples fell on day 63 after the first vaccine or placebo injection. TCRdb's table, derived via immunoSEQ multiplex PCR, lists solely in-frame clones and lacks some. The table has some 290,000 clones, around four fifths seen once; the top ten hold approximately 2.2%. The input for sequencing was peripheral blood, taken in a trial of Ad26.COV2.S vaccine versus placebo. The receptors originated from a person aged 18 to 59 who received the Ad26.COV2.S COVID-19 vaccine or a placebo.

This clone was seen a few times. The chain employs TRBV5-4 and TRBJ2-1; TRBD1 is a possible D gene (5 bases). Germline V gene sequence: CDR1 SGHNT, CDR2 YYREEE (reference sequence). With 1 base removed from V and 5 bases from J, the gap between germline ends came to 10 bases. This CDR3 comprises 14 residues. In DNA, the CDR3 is TGTGCCAGCAGCTTGACGGCAGGGCACAATGAGCAGTTCTTC. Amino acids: CASSLTAGHNEQFF. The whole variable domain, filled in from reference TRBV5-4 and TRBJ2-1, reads ETGVTQSPTHLIKTRGQQVTLRCSSQSGHNTVSWYQQALGQGPQFIFQYYREEENGRGNFPPRFSGLQFPNYSSELNVNALELDDSALYLCASSLTAGHNEQFFGPGTRLTVL.

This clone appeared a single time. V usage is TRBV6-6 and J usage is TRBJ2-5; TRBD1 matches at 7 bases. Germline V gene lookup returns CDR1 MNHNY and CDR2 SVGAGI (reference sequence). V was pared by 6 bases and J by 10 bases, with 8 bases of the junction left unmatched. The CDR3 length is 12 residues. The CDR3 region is CASSPGQSDQYF. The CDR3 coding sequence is TGTGCCAGCAGCCCGGGACAGTCAGACCAGTACTTC.

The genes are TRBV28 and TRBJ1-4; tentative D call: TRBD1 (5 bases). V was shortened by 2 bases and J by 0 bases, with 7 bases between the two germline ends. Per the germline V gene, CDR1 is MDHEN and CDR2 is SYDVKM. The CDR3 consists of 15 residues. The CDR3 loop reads CASSLVQATNEKLFF. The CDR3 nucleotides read TGTGCCAGCAGTTTAGTACAGGCAACTAATGAAAAACTGTTTTTT.

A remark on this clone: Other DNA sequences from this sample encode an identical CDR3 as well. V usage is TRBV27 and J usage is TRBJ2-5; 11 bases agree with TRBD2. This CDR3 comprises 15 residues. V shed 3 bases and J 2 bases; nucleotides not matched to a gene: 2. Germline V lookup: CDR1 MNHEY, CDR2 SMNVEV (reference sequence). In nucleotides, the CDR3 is TGTGCCAGCAGTTTTCTAGCGGGGGGTCAAGAGACCCAGTACTTC. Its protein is CASSFLAGGQETQYF.

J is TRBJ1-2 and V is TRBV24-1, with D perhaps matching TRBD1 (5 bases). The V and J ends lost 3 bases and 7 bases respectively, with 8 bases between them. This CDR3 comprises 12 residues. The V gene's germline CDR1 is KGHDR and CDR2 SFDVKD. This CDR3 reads CATSDTTGGYTF. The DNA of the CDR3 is TGTGCCACCAGTGATACTACAGGTGGCTACACCTTC.

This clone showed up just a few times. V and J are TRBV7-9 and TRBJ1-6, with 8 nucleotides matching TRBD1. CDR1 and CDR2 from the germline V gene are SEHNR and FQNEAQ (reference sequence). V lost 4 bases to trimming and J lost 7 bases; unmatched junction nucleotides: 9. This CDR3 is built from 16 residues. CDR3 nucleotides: TGTGCCAGCAGCTCAGACAGGGGTGATCGCAATTCACCCCTCCACTTT. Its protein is CASSSDRGDRNSPLHF.

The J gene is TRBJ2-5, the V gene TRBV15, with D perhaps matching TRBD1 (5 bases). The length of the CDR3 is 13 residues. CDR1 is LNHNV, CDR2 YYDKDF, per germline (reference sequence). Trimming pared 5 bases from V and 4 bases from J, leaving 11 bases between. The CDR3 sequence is CATSPRRGETQYF. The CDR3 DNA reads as TGTGCCACCAGCCCCCGAAGGGGAGAGACCCAGTACTTC.

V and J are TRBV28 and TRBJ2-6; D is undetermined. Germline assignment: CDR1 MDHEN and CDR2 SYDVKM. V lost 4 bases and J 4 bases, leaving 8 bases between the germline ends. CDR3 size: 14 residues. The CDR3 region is CASSSPIGANVLTF. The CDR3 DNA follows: TGTGCCAGCAGTTCCCCGATCGGGGCCAACGTCCTGACTTTC. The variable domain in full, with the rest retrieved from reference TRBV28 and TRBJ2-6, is DVKVTQSSRYLVKRTGEKVFLECVQDMDHENMFWYRQDPGLGLRLIYFSYDVKMKEKGDIPEGYSVSREKKERFSLILESASTNQTSMYLCASSSPIGANVLTFGAGSRLTVL.

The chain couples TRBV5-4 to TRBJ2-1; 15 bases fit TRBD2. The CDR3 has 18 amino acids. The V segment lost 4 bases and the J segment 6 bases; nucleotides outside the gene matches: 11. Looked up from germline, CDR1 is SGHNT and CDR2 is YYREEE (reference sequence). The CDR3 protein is CASSPGLAGGRLLNEQFF. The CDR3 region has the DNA TGTGCCAGCAGCCCGGGACTAGCGGGAGGACGCCTCCTCAATGAGCAGTTCTTC.

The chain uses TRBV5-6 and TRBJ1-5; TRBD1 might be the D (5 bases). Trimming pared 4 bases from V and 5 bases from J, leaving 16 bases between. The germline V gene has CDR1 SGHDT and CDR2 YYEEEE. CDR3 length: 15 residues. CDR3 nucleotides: TGTGCCAGCAGCCGAACGAACGACAGAGATCAGCCCCAGCATTTT. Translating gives CASSRTNDRDQPQHF.

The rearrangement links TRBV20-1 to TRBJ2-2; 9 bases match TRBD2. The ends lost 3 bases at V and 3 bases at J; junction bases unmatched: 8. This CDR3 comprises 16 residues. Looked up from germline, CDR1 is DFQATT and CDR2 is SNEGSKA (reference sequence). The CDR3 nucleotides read TGCAGTGCTAGTCGCCTGGCGGGGGGGGACACCGGGGAGCTGTTTTTT. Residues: CSASRLAGGDTGELFF.

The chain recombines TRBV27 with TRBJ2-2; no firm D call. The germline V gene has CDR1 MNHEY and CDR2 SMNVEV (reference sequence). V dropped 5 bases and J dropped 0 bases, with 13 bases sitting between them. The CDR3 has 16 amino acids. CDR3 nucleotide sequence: TGTGCCAGCAGTCGAGTACGAGGAGCGAACACCGGGGAGCTGTTTTTT. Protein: CASSRVRGANTGELFF.

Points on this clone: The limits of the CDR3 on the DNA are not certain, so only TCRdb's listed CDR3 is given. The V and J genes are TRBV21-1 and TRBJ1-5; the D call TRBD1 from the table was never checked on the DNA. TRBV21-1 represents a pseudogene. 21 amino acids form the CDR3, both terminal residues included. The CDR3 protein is CASSKVGEGTGAPDSNQPQHF.

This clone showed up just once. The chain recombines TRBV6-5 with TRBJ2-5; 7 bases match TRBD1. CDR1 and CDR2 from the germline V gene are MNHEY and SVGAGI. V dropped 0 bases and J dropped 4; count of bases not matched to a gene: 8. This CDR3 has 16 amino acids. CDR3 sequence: CASSYSGTVRGETQYF. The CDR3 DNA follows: TGTGCCAGCAGTTACTCGGGGACAGTACGAGGAGAGACCCAGTACTTC.

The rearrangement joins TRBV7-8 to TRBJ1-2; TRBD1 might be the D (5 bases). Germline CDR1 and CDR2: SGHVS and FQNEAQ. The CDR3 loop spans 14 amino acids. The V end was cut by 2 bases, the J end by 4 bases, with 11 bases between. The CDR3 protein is CASSLRDSSYGYTF. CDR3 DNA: TGTGCCAGCAGCTTAAGGGACTCTTCCTATGGCTACACCTTC.

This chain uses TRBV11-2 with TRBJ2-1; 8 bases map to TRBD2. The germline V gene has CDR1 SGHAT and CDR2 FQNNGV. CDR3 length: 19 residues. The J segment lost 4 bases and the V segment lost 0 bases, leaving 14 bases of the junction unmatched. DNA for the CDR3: TGTGCCAGCAGCTTAGAAAGGGTCGGGGGGGCAAATTCGTACAATGAGCAGTTCTTC. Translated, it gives CASSLERVGGANSYNEQFF.

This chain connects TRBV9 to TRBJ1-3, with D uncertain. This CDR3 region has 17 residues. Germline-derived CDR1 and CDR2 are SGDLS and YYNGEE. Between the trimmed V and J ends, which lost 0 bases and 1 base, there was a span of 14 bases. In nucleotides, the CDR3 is TGTGCCAGCAGCGTAGACGCAGCTTCCAGATCTGGAAACACCATATATTTT. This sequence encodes CASSVDAASRSGNTIYF. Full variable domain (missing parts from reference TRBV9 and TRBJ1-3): DSGVTQTPKHLITATGQRVTLRCSPRSGDLSVYWYQQSLDQGLQFLIQYYNGEERAKGNILERFSAQQFPDLHSELNLSSLELGDSALYFCASSVDAASRSGNTIYFGEGSWLTVV.

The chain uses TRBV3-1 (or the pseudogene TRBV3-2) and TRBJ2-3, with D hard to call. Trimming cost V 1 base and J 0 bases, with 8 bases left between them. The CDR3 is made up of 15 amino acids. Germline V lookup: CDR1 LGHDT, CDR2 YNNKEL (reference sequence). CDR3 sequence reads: CASSQVGTSTDTQYF. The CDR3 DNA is TGTGCCAGCAGCCAAGTCGGAACTAGCACAGATACGCAGTATTTT.

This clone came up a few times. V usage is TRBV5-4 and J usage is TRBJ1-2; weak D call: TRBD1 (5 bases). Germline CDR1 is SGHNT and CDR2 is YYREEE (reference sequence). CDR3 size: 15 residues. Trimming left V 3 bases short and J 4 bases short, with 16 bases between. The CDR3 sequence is CASSSQGEEVYGYTF. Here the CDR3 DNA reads TGTGCCAGCAGCTCGCAGGGCGAGGAGGTCTATGGCTACACCTTC.

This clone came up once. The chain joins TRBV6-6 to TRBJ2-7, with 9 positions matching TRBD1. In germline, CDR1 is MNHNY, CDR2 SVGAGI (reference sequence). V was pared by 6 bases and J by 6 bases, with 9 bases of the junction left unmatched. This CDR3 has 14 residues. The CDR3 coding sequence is TGTGCCAGCAGCGGGGGGACAGGGTATTCCGAGCAGTACTTC. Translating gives CASSGGTGYSEQYF.

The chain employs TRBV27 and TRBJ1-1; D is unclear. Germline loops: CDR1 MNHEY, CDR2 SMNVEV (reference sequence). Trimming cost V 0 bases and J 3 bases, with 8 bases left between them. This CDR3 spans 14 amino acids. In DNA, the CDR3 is TGTGCCAGCAGTTTATCCGGCCGGGACACTGAAGCTTTCTTT. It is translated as CASSLSGRDTEAFF.

DNA of the CDR3: TGTGCCAGCAGCGGTTCACAGGGGATTAATGAAAAACTGTTTTTT. It yields the protein CASSGSQGINEKLFF. V is TRBV4-2 and J is TRBJ1-4, with 7 bases fitting TRBD1. After removal of 5 bases from V and 4 bases from J, the junction contained 7 bases not matched to a gene. Germline V gene sequence: CDR1 LGHNA, CDR2 YNFKEQ. This CDR3 region has 15 residues.

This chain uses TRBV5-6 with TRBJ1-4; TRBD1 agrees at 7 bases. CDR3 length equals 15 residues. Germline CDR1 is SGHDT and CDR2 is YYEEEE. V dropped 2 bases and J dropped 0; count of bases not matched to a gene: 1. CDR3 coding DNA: TGTGCCAGCAGCTTCCAGGGGGCAACTAATGAAAAACTGTTTTTT. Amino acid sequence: CASSFQGATNEKLFF. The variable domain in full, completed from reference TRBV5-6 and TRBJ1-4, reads DAGVTQSPTHLIKTRGQQVTLRCSPKSGHDTVSWYQQALGQGPQFIFQYYEEEERQRGNFPDRFSGHQFPNYSSELNVNALLLGDSALYLCASSFQGATNEKLFFGSGTQLSVL.

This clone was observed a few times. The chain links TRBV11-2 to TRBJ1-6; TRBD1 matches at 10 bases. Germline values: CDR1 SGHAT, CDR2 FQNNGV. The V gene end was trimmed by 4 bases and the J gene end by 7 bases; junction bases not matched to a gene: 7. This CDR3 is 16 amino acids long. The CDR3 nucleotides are TGTGCCAGCAGCTCATCGGACAGGGGGAGAAATTCACCCCTCCACTTT. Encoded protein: CASSSSDRGRNSPLHF.

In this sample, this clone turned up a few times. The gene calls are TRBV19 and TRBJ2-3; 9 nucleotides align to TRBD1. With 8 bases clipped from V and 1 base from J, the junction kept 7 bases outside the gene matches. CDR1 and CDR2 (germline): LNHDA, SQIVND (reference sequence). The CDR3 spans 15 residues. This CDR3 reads CASQDRDRGTDTQYF. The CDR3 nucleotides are TGTGCCAGTCAAGACCGGGACAGGGGCACAGATACGCAGTATTTT.

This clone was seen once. CDR3 amino acids: CASSSHRAPTYNEQFF. The CDR3 DNA sequence: TGTGCCAGCAGTTCCCACAGGGCGCCCACCTACAATGAGCAGTTCTTC. The chain recombines TRBV6-2 or TRBV6-3 with TRBJ2-1, with TRBD1 as a possible D gene (6 bases). V lost 4 bases to trimming and J lost 2 bases, with 15 bases between them. Germline V gene lookup returns CDR1 MNHEY and CDR2 SVGEGT. The CDR3 spans 16 residues.

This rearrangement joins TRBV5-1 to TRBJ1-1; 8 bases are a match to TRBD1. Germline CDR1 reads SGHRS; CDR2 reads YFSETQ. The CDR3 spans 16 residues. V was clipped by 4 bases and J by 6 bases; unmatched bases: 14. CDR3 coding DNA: TGCGCCAGCAGCGGAGGACAGGGAATCGGTTGGGCTGAAGCTTTCTTT. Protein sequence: CASSGGQGIGWAEAFF.

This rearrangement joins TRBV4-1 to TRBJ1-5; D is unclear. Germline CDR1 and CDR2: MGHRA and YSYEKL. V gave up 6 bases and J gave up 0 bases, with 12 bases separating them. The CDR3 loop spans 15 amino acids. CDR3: CASRAFGDSNQPQHF. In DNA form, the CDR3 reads TGCGCCAGCAGGGCCTTCGGGGATAGCAATCAGCCCCAGCATTTT.